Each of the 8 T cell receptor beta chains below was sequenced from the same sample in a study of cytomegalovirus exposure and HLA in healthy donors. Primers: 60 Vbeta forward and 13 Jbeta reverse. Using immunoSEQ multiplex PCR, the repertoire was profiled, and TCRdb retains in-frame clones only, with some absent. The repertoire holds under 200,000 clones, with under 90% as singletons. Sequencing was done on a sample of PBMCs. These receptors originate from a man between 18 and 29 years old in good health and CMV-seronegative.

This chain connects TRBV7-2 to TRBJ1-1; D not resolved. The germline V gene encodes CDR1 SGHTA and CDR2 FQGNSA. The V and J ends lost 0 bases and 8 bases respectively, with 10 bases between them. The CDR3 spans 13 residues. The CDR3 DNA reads TGTGCCAGCAGCTTAGCGTACCCGGTCGAAGCTTTCTTT. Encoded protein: CASSLAYPVEAFF. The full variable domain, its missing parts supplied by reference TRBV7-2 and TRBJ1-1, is GAGVSQSPSNKVTEKGKDVELRCDPISGHTALYWYRQSLGQGLEFLIYFQGNSAPDKSGLPSDRFSAERTGGSVSTLTIQRTQQEDSAVYLCASSLAYPVEAFFGQGTRLTVV.

This CDR3 reads CASIREGTFGVAFF. In DNA, the CDR3 is TGTGCCAGCATCCGGGAGGGGACTTTCGGTGTAGCTTTCTTT. The rearrangement uses TRBV6-1 and TRBJ1-1, with TRBD1 as a possible D gene (5 bases). Trimming removed 7 bases from V and 10 bases from J, with 22 bases in between. Germline CDR1 reads MNHNS; CDR2 reads SASEGT. This CDR3 region has 14 residues.

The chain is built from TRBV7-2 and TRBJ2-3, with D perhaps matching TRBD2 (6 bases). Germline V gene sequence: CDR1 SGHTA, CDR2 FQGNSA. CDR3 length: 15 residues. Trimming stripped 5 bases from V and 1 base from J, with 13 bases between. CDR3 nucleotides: TGTGCCAGCAGCCATAGACTAGACCGCACAGATACGCAGTATTTT. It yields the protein CASSHRLDRTDTQYF.

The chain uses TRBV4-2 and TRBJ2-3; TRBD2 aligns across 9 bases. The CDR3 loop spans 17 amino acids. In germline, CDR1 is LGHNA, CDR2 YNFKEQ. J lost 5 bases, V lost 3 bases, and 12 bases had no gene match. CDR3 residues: CASSHGSGRYGEDTQYF. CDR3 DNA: TGTGCCAGCAGCCATGGGAGCGGGAGGTACGGGGAAGATACGCAGTATTTT.

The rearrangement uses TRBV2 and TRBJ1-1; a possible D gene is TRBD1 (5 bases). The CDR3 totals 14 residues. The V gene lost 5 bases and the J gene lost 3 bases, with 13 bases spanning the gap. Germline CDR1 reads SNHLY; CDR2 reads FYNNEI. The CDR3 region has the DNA TGTGCCAGCAGTCATCGGGGGAGTGACACTGAAGCTTTCTTT. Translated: CASSHRGSDTEAFF.

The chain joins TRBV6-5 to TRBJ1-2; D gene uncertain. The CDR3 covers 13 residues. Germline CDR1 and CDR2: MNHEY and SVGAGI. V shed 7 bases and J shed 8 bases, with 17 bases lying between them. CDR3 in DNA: TGTGCCAGCACCATATCAGGAGGCACGGGCTACACCTTC. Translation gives CASTISGGTGYTF.

This CDR3 reads CASSLGQRQETQYF. DNA of the CDR3: TGTGCCAGTAGTCTCGGACAGAGACAAGAGACCCAGTACTTC. This chain uses TRBV19 with TRBJ2-5, with D perhaps TRBD1 (6 bases). V lost 5 bases to trimming and J lost 2 bases, with 12 bases between them. This CDR3 is built from 14 residues. Looked up from germline, CDR1 is LNHDA and CDR2 is SQIVND (reference sequence). The whole variable domain, remainder taken from reference TRBV19 and TRBJ2-5, is DGGITQSPKYLFRKEGQNVTLSCEQNLNHDAMYWYRQDPGQGLRLIYYSQIVNDFQKGDIAEGYSVSREKKESFPLTVTSAQKNPTAFYLCASSLGQRQETQYFGPGTRLLVL.

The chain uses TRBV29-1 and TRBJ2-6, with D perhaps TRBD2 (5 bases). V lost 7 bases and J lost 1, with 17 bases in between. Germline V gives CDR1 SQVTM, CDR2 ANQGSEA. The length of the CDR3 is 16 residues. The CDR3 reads CSGYFLGESGANVLTF. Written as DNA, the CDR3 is TGCAGCGGCTACTTCCTCGGGGAGTCTGGGGCCAACGTCCTGACTTTC. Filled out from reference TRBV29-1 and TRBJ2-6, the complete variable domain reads SAVISQKPSRDICQRGTSLTIQCQVDSQVTMMFWYRQQPGQSLTLIATANQGSEATYESGFVIDKFPISRPNLTFSTLTVSNMSPEDSSIYLCSGYFLGESGANVLTFGAGSRLTVL.